This T cell receptor (beta chain) originates from a study of blood T cell repertoires in COVID-19. Study-level information: Researchers got acute and convalescent COVID-19 samples from the United States, Italy and Spain. PBMCs, B-cell-depleted T cells, or T cells were the source of the cDNA or gDNA that made up the material.

The CDR3 runs to 13 residues. Trimming removed 8 bases at V and 0 bases at J, with 8 bases between. The germline CDR1 and CDR2 sequences are WNHNN and SYGVQD (reference sequence). Seattle researchers signed up patients amid active infection and tracked them longitudinally. Original analysis: Nucleated cell number was recorded as an estimate derived from reference gene primer amplification. Repertoires were generated with immunoSEQ multiplex PCR, while TCRdb's copy carries only in-frame clones and drops some. Clonal size and the V and J genes are those of that table, whereas D and trimming came from the DNA. The sample gives about 160,000 clones, 80% to 90% of which show up once; 10% is in the top ten.

The genes are TRBV10-1 and TRBJ1-5; D is unclear. Source material: peripheral blood. The receptor was derived from a woman in her seventies with COVID-19, enrolled during active disease. CDR3 in DNA: TGCGCCAGCTCCTATTATAGCAATCAGCCCCAGCATTTT. It translates to CASSYYSNQPQHF.